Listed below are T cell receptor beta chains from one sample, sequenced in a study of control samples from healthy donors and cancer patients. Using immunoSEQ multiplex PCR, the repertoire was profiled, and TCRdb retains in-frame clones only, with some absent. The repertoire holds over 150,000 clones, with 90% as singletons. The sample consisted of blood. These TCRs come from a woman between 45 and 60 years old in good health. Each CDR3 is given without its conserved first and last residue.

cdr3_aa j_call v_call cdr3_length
ASSYSQPSGGVWNIQY TRBJ2-4 TRBV6-2/TRBV6-3 16
ASSSPTTGGTEAF TRBJ1-1 TRBV5-1 13
ASTPTGVGNQPQH TRBJ1-5 TRBV19 13
ASSQRTDPSGYT TRBJ1-2 TRBV4-3 12
AIRDSRYNEQF TRBJ2-1 TRBV19 11
ASSHGGVSYNEQF TRBJ2-1 TRBV3-1/TRBV3-2 13
ASSFPPKLRNEQF TRBJ2-1 TRBV11-2 13
ASSYRPGGGYT TRBJ1-2 TRBV6-5 11
ASTLTPGTSYPDTQY TRBJ2-3 TRBV28 15
ASSQELRQETQY TRBJ2-5 TRBV4-3 12
ASSLRSWDEQF TRBJ2-1 TRBV7-7 11
ASTPGGYLGQKLF TRBJ1-4 TRBV19 13
ASSLESGGGTDTQY TRBJ2-3 TRBV5-4 14
ASSDGGRGPEQY TRBJ2-7 TRBV10-2 12
ATSRGDSYTEAF TRBJ1-1 TRBV15 12
ASSNDADQTQY TRBJ2-5 TRBV7-2 11
ASSQGQKLSYGYT TRBJ1-2 TRBV3-1/TRBV3-2 13
ASSVGFPSGANVLT TRBJ2-6 TRBV9 14
ASSITGGPQPQH TRBJ1-5 TRBV19 12
ASSVDQGPGELF TRBJ2-2 TRBV9 12
ASISPGQGTDTQY TRBJ2-3 TRBV10-3 13
ASSALEDSYKF TRBJ2-1 TRBV18 11
ASSMGNQPQH TRBJ1-5 TRBV7-8 10
ASVDSLHRPGELF TRBJ2-2 TRBV6-5 13
ASSLDGGQSGANVLT TRBJ2-6 TRBV5-1 15
ASSQDLARDYSPLH TRBJ1-6 TRBV4-3 14
ATSTLEGAKAGNTIY TRBJ1-3 TRBV24-1 15
ASSYSTGGKLF TRBJ1-4 TRBV6-5 11
ASSHRELGTEAF TRBJ1-1 TRBV7-9 12
ATSEEWGSEQF TRBJ2-1 TRBV24-1 11
ARLRRGRVDEKLF TRBJ1-4 TRBV19 13
ASSLGPGTVDGYT TRBJ1-2 TRBV11-1 13
ASSLVFGYEQY TRBJ2-7 TRBV11-2 11
ASSFSGGGTGELF TRBJ2-2 TRBV7-3 13
ASSYYPSRGRTEAF TRBJ1-1 TRBV6-5 14
ASSQGVRGAF TRBJ1-1 TRBV12-3/TRBV12-4 10
ASSLGQSYNEQF TRBJ2-1 TRBV28 12
ASALAGAYEQY TRBJ2-7 TRBV5-1 11
AWSVDRNYGYT TRBJ1-2 TRBV30 11
ASSFRPRVMETQY TRBJ2-5 TRBV28 13
SGGDTNYGYT TRBJ1-2 TRBV29-1 10
ASMNRMYSNQPQH TRBJ1-5 TRBV19 13
ASSQYSGTGGNRAYNSPLH TRBJ1-6 TRBV4-2 19
ASSVGHRGHYGYT TRBJ1-2 TRBV9 13
ASSFTGYSNQPQH TRBJ1-5 TRBV28 13